The source of this TCR beta chain is a study of Tregs in tolerant kidney transplant recipients. Study-wide results and limits: Tolerant patients' donor-specific Tregs expanded beyond overall Tregs, suggesting antigen-driven growth.

The table came from immunoSEQ multiplex PCR; TCRdb's copy has only in-frame clones and leaves some out. The profile shows 95,000 to 120,000 clones, around 90% of them singletons. V trimming: 6 bases; J trimming: 5 bases; junction bases outside the gene matches: 5. The CDR3 is 13 amino acids. The germline CDR1 and CDR2 sequences are ENHRY and SYGVKD. Worth noting for this clone: Its antigen is still unknown.

Unstimulated regulatory T cells (CD4+CD25+CD127-), CD4+CD25- non-regulatory cells, CD4 and CD8 cells were FACS-sorted from thawed PBMCs. The sample in question was CD4+ T cells from blood, obtained before the transplant. This receptor was obtained from a human donor who received a combined kidney and bone marrow transplant. The V call is TRBV10-3, the J call TRBJ2-5; 8 bases match TRBD2. CDR3 in amino acids: CAIRAGVGETQYF. The CDR3 coding sequence is TGTGCCATCAGAGCGGGAGTGGGGGAGACCCAGTACTTC.